The clone carrying this TCR beta chain counts as medium-sized (0.01 to 0.1%). TCRdb redid the calling of the 5' RACE reads with MiXCR, one entry per CDR3 protein. The repertoire holds about 77,000 distinct CDR3 sequences, with approximately 12% as singletons. This specimen comes from a study of early T cells in non-severe SARS-CoV-2 infection. The CDR3 totals 12 residues. Per the germline V gene, CDR1 is SGHVS and CDR2 is FQNEAQ. V was shortened by 4 bases and J by 7 bases, with 8 bases between the two germline ends. This receptor was obtained from an adult who was a healthcare worker with PCR-confirmed SARS-CoV-2 infection or an uninfected control (not recorded which). The donor label of this sample is uncertain. The sequences come from whole blood, collected at baseline. The rearrangement uses TRBV7-8 and TRBJ2-1; D remains ambiguous. The CDR3 DNA is TGTGCCAGCAGCTCCCATGGGAATGAGCAGTTCTTC. Translation gives CASSSHGNEQFF. The complete variable domain, with remaining parts taken from reference TRBV7-8 and TRBJ2-1, reads GAGVSQSPRYKVAKRGQDVALRCDPISGHVSLFWYQQALGQGPEFLTYFQNEAQLDKSGLPSDRFFAERPEGSVSTLKIQRTQQEDSAVYLCASSSHGNEQFFGPGTRLTVL.